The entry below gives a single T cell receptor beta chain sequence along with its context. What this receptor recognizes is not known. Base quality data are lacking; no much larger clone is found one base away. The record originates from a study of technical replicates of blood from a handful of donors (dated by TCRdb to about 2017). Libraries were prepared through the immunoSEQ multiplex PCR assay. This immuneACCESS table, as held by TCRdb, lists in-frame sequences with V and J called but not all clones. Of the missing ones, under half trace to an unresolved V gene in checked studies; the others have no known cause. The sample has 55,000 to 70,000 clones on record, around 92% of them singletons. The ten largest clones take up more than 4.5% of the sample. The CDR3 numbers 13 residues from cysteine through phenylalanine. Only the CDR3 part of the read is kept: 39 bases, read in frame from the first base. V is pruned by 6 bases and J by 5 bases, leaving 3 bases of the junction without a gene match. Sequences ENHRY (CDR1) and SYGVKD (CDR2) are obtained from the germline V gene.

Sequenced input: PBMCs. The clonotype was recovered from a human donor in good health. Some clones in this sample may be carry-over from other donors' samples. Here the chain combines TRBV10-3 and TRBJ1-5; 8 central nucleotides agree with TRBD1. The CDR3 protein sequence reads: CAISRGPDQPQHF. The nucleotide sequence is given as TGTGCCATCAGCAGGGGGCCGGATCAGCCCCAGCATTTT.